These 27 T cell receptor beta chains were all obtained from the same sample, sequenced in a study of T-cell memory formation after mild COVID-19. TCRdb re-called the 5' RACE reads through MiXCR, storing one row per CDR3 protein. The table records about 290,000 distinct CDR3 sequences, 15% of them present only once. Material: PBMCs or a T cell subset sorted from them (not recorded which). These receptors all stem from a man between 18 and 29 years old who had mild COVID-19 (a few samples of this study predate the infection). Cell type and time point are not known.

This clonotype occurred once. This chain joins TRBV29-1 and TRBJ1-2, with unresolved D. In germline, CDR1 is SQVTM, CDR2 ANQGSEA. The CDR3 runs to 10 residues. Trimming left V 6 bases short and J 4 bases short, with 6 bases between. The CDR3 nucleotides read TGCAGCGTGTGGGGCTATGGCTACACCTTC. As protein: CSVWGYGYTF.

This clonotype was picked up a small number of times. The rearrangement joins TRBV5-1 to TRBJ2-1, with 9 bases that match TRBD2. Germline V gives CDR1 SGHRS, CDR2 YFSETQ. Trimming cost V 4 bases and J 1 base; bases outside gene matches: 6. This CDR3 is built from 16 residues. This chain's CDR3 is CASSVSGGLSYNEQFF. The CDR3 DNA reads TGCGCCAGCAGCGTGAGCGGGGGGTTATCCTACAATGAGCAGTTCTTC.

Remarks on this clonotype: This sequence may be a read error, since a much larger clone differs from it by one base. V is TRBV3-1 and J is TRBJ1-1; D is unresolved. Germline-derived CDR1 and CDR2 are LGHDT and YNNKEL (reference sequence). CDR3 length: 13 residues. V was trimmed by 4 bases and J by 1 base, leaving 7 bases between them. CDR3 residues: CASSPRQNTEAFF. CDR3 DNA: TGTGCCAGCAGCCCGCGACAGAACACTGAAGCTTTCTTT. Variable domain in full (rest from reference TRBV3-1 and TRBJ1-1): DTAVSQTPKYLVTQMGNDKSIKCEQNLGHDTMYWYKQDSKKFLKIMFSYNNKELIINETVPNRFSPKSPDKAHLNLHINSLELGDSAVYFCASSPRQNTEAFFGQGTRLTVV.

The rearrangement uses TRBV7-8 and TRBJ1-2; a weak D match, TRBD1 (6 bases). V lost 2 bases to trimming and J lost 3 bases, with 10 bases between them. The germline CDR1 and CDR2 sequences are SGHVS and FQNEAQ. This CDR3 is 14 amino acids long. The CDR3 DNA sequence: TGTGCCAGCAGCTTACAGGGGATCGACTATGGCTACACCTTC. It translates to CASSLQGIDYGYTF.

The table lists this clonotype with a few counts. The chain couples TRBV4-1 to TRBJ1-4; TRBD1 agrees at 9 bases. V lost 1 base, J lost 7 bases, and 4 bases stayed unmatched. Germline values: CDR1 MGHRA, CDR2 YSYEKL. The CDR3 has 15 amino acids. As DNA, the CDR3 is TGCGCCAGCAGCCAAGCCGGGACAGGGCGTGAAAAACTGTTTTTT. Residues: CASSQAGTGREKLFF.

The gene calls are TRBV7-2 and TRBJ1-1; D might be TRBD1 (5 bases). CDR3 size: 13 residues. Germline V gene data show CDR1 as SGHTA and CDR2 as FQGNSA. The V gene lost 8 bases and the J gene lost 1 base, with 11 bases spanning the gap. The CDR3 nucleotides read TGTGCCAGCGGCATCCAGGGGAACACTGAAGCTTTCTTT. Its protein product is CASGIQGNTEAFF.

This clonotype was seen only a few times. V usage is TRBV18 and J usage is TRBJ2-7; tentative D call: TRBD2 (5 bases). This CDR3 region has 15 residues. The V and J ends lost 4 bases and 2 bases respectively, with 15 bases between them. Germline V gene data show CDR1 as KGHSH and CDR2 as LQKENI. Here the CDR3 DNA reads TGTGCCAGCTCACACGCCGGGGTAGCAACCTACGAGCAGTACGTC. Residues: CASSHAGVATYEQYV.

In this sample, this clonotype turned up a few times. The rearrangement joins TRBV7-2 to TRBJ2-7, with 7 bases aligning to TRBD1. CDR1 is SGHTA, CDR2 FQGNSA, per germline. This CDR3 spans 15 amino acids. The V gene end was trimmed by 5 bases and the J gene end by 4 bases; junction bases not matched to a gene: 11. The CDR3 nucleotides are TGTGCCAGCAGCCGAGGGACAGTCGATCCGTACGAGCAGTACTTC. Protein sequence: CASSRGTVDPYEQYF. The full variable domain, in which reference TRBV7-2 and TRBJ2-7 provide the parts outside the CDR3, is GAGVSQSPSNKVTEKGKDVELRCDPISGHTALYWYRQSLGQGLEFLIYFQGNSAPDKSGLPSDRFSAERTGGSVSTLTIQRTQQEDSAVYLCASSRGTVDPYEQYFGPGTRLTVT.

The DNA for the CDR3 is TGCGCCAGCAGCCCCGACAGTACTAATGAAAAACTGTTTTTT. Translation gives CASSPDSTNEKLFF. The chain employs TRBV5-1 and TRBJ1-4; D possibly corresponds to TRBD1 (5 bases). V was shortened by 4 bases and J by 2 bases, with 9 bases between the two germline ends. Germline CDR1 SGHRS, CDR2 YFSETQ. The CDR3 is 14 amino acids.

This clonotype was detected only a few times. The chain is built from TRBV20-1 and TRBJ2-5; a possible D gene is TRBD1 (6 bases). The CDR3 contains 12 residues. V shed 3 bases and J shed 4 bases, with 9 bases lying between them. CDR1 is DFQATT and CDR2 is SNEGSKA in the germline V gene (reference sequence). The CDR3 protein is CSASIRGETQYF. In DNA form, the CDR3 reads TGCAGTGCTAGTATCAGGGGAGAGACCCAGTACTTC.

There are many counts of this clonotype. The chain combines TRBV12-3 or TRBV12-4 with TRBJ2-7, with TRBD2 identical over 7 bases. The CDR3 is made up of 12 amino acids. J gave up 5 bases and V 3 bases, and 1 base lay outside the gene matches. Here the CDR3 DNA reads TGTGCCAGCAGTTTGGGAGGGGACGAGCAGTACTTC. Translated, it gives CASSLGGDEQYF.

J is TRBJ2-7 and V is TRBV11-1, with D possibly TRBD2 on 5 matching bases. CDR1 SGHAT and CDR2 FQDESV come from the germline V gene (reference sequence). Trimming stripped 3 bases from V and 3 bases from J, with 9 bases between. The CDR3 consists of 13 residues. CDR3 DNA: TGTGCCAGCAGCTTGGGAGAGAACTACGAGCAGTACTTC. Its protein is CASSLGENYEQYF.

The rearrangement joins TRBV7-2 to TRBJ2-5; D unclear. Per the germline V gene, CDR1 is SGHTA and CDR2 is FQGNSA. V lost 0 bases, J lost 5 bases, and 10 bases lay in between. This CDR3 region has 14 residues. CDR3 region: CASSLAARMETQYF. As DNA, the CDR3 is TGTGCCAGCAGCTTAGCCGCCAGGATGGAGACCCAGTACTTC.

The V and J genes are TRBV4-2 and TRBJ2-1, with TRBD2 matching 10 bases. The CDR3 loop spans 15 amino acids. J was trimmed by 5 bases and V by 1 base; bases with no gene match: 2. The germline V gene encodes CDR1 LGHNA and CDR2 YNFKEQ. The CDR3 is CASSQGTSGNNEQFF. The CDR3 DNA reads TGTGCCAGCAGCCAAGGGACTAGCGGCAACAATGAGCAGTTCTTC.

This clonotype came up a few times. The chain has TRBV5-6 and TRBJ1-2; 11 bases match TRBD1. V lost 4 bases, J lost 3 bases, and 5 bases stayed unmatched. The CDR3 is 15 amino acids. Germline V gives CDR1 SGHDT, CDR2 YYEEEE. CDR3 protein: CASSPRTGGYYGYTF. The CDR3 nucleotides read TGTGCCAGCAGCCCACGGACAGGGGGCTACTATGGCTACACCTTC.

The V gene is TRBV18, the J gene TRBJ1-2; 8 bases are shared with TRBD1. Germline loops: CDR1 KGHSH, CDR2 LQKENI. The CDR3 contains 15 residues. The V and J ends lost 6 bases and 2 bases, in that order; junction bases with no gene match: 8. CDR3 coding DNA: TGTGCCAGCTCGAACCGCTGGGACAGGAACTATGGCTACACCTTC. The encoded protein is CASSNRWDRNYGYTF.

This clonotype was found a few times. The gene calls are TRBV7-3 and TRBJ2-3; possibly TRBD1 for D (6 bases). Germline-derived CDR1 and CDR2 are SGHTA and FQGTGA. The CDR3 extends over 16 amino acids. Trimming left V 5 bases short and J 4 bases short, with 19 bases between. CDR3 residues: CASSPGSGASPDTQYF. The CDR3 DNA reads as TGTGCCAGCAGCCCAGGATCAGGGGCCTCGCCAGATACGCAGTATTTT.

This clonotype was picked up a small number of times. The V and J genes are TRBV2 and TRBJ1-5, with D unclear. The CDR3 loop spans 15 amino acids. Trimming pared 5 bases from V and 4 bases from J, leaving 15 bases between. Germline assignment: CDR1 SNHLY and CDR2 FYNNEI. This CDR3 reads CASSYPARLNQPQHF. CDR3 sequence (DNA): TGTGCCAGCAGTTACCCTGCCCGTCTTAATCAGCCCCAGCATTTT.

V gene TRBV3-1 combines with J gene TRBJ1-5, with D tentatively TRBD1 (6 bases). V lost 5 bases to trimming and J lost 5 bases, with 13 bases between them. Germline CDR1 is LGHDT and CDR2 is YNNKEL (reference sequence). The CDR3 covers 14 residues. Written as DNA, the CDR3 is TGTGCCAGCAGCAAAGGCAGGGGCTATCAGCCCCAGCATTTT. Its protein is CASSKGRGYQPQHF.

This clonotype was counted ten times or more. The rearrangement joins TRBV11-2 to TRBJ2-3; 8 positions agree with TRBD1. Germline CDR1 SGHAT, CDR2 FQNNGV. The CDR3 extends over 14 amino acids. Trimming removed 5 bases from V and 3 bases from J; junction bases left unmatched: 4. The CDR3 here is CASSPDRATDTQYF. Here the CDR3 DNA reads TGTGCCAGCAGCCCGGACAGGGCGACAGATACGCAGTATTTT. The variable domain in full, with the rest retrieved from reference TRBV11-2 and TRBJ2-3, is EAGVAQSPRYKIIEKRQSVAFWCNPISGHATLYWYQQILGQGPKLLIQFQNNGVVDDSQLPKDRFSAERLKGVDSTLKIQPAKLEDSAVYLCASSPDRATDTQYFGPGTRLTVL.

This clonotype was detected ten times or more. The gene calls are TRBV10-3 and TRBJ2-6; possibly TRBD1 for D (5 bases). Deletions cut 2 bases from V and 12 bases from J, with 14 bases between. Germline values: CDR1 ENHRY, CDR2 SYGVKD. This CDR3 region has 14 residues. The CDR3 DNA reads TGTGCCATCAGTGAGCCTAGGGCAGGGTTCGTCCTGACTTTC. Protein: CAISEPRAGFVLTF.

CDR3 in DNA: TGCAGCGTTGAGGGACTAGCGGTCAGCACAGATACGCAGTATTTT. This encodes CSVEGLAVSTDTQYF. J is TRBJ2-3 and V is TRBV29-1; TRBD2 agrees at 11 bases. The CDR3 sequence is 15 residues long. J lost 0 bases, V lost 3 bases, and 2 bases had no gene match. Germline CDR1 and CDR2: SQVTM and ANQGSEA.

This clonotype was found a few times. This chain connects TRBV20-1 to TRBJ1-2; 10 nucleotides line up with TRBD1. Germline trimming cut 2 bases from V and 2 bases from J; bases unmatched to any gene: 5. Germline assignment: CDR1 DFQATT and CDR2 SNEGSKA (reference sequence). This CDR3 comprises 15 residues. Here the CDR3 reads CSARIRDRGNYGYTF. The CDR3 DNA reads TGCAGTGCTAGAATCCGGGACAGGGGAAACTATGGCTACACCTTC.

In this sample, this clonotype turned up a few times. The V gene is TRBV30, the J gene TRBJ2-7; D is unresolved. V lost 4 bases to trimming and J lost 3 bases, with 10 bases between them. The CDR3 is 12 residues long. Germline CDR1 reads GTSNPN; CDR2 reads SVGIG (reference sequence). CDR3 coding DNA: TGTGCCTGGAAACTGACGGGCTACGAGCAGTACTTC. Translation gives CAWKLTGYEQYF.

This chain joins TRBV5-1 and TRBJ2-5; tentative D call: TRBD2 (7 bases). Trimming left V 4 bases short and J 4 bases short, with 11 bases between. CDR1 is SGHRS and CDR2 is YFSETQ in the germline V gene. The CDR3 length is 13 residues. The CDR3 DNA reads TGCGCCAGCAGCGATAGGGGGGGAGAGACCCAGTACTTC. Translation gives CASSDRGGETQYF.

Only a few counts were recorded for this clonotype. The chain carries TRBV10-3 and TRBJ2-1, with D perhaps TRBD2 (6 bases). The CDR3 runs to 14 residues. CDR1 is ENHRY and CDR2 is SYGVKD in the germline V gene. The V end was cut by 5 bases, the J end by 4 bases, with 12 bases between. CDR3 DNA: TGTGCCATCAGTAACAGCCGGGGGTACAATGAGCAGTTCTTC. Protein product: CAISNSRGYNEQFF.

There are a few counts of this clonotype. The chain couples TRBV9 to TRBJ2-5; 14 bases line up with TRBD2. Germline V gene data show CDR1 as SGDLS and CDR2 as YYNGEE. There are 16 residues in the CDR3. J lost 5 bases, V lost 4 bases, and 7 bases had no gene match. CDR3 in amino acids: CASSPGLAGGLETQYF. DNA of the CDR3: TGTGCCAGCAGCCCCGGACTAGCGGGGGGTCTTGAGACCCAGTACTTC.